This passage covers 8 T cell receptor beta chains from one sample sequenced in a study of Ad26.COV2.S vaccination and SARS-CoV-2 variants. Documented treatment: roughly 19 received Ad26.COV2.S at low or high dose, single or two shots; roughly 5 received placebo; per-sample allocation not given. Samples were taken on day 63 after the first vaccine or placebo injection. Some clones are missing from TCRdb's copy, which holds only in-frame ones; the method was immunoSEQ multiplex PCR. The sample includes a few hundred thousand clones, around 85% of them seen just once. The input for sequencing was peripheral blood, taken in a trial of Ad26.COV2.S vaccine versus placebo. The receptors stem from a person between 18 and 65 years old who received the Ad26.COV2.S COVID-19 vaccine or a placebo.

The chain couples TRBV19 to TRBJ1-4; 8 bases are a match to TRBD1. CDR1 and CDR2 (germline): LNHDA, SQIVND (reference sequence). After removal of 6 bases from V and 3 bases from J, the junction contained 3 bases not matched to a gene. This CDR3 has 14 amino acids. CDR3 DNA: TGTGCCAGTAGCCCGGACAGGGCTAATGAAAAACTGTTTTTT. This gives the protein CASSPDRANEKLFF.

The chain joins TRBV5-4 to TRBJ2-5, with D possibly being TRBD1 (6 bases). Trimming took 0 bases from V and 2 from J, leaving 14 bases between them. Germline CDR1 SGHNT, CDR2 YYREEE (reference sequence). This CDR3 comprises 16 residues. For the CDR3, the DNA is TGTGCCAGCAGCTTGGCCGGGAAAACAGGGCAAGAGACCCAGTACTTC. Its protein product is CASSLAGKTGQETQYF.

The chain carries TRBV9 and TRBJ1-1; D unclear. The V and J ends lost 2 bases and 1 base respectively, with 9 bases between them. Per germline, CDR1 SGDLS and CDR2 YYNGEE. This CDR3 has 14 amino acids. CDR3 sequence (DNA): TGTGCCAGCAGCGTCGGGATTCAGAACACTGAAGCTTTCTTT. Amino acids: CASSVGIQNTEAFF.

V is TRBV24-1 and J is TRBJ2-3, with 7 bases that match TRBD2. Germline CDR1 and CDR2: KGHDR and SFDVKD. With 5 bases clipped from V and 3 bases from J, the junction kept 4 bases outside the gene matches. CDR3 length: 14 amino acids. The CDR3 DNA follows: TGTGCCACCAGTGCTAGCGGAGTGACAGATACGCAGTATTTT. Translation: CATSASGVTDTQYF.

The chain joins TRBV18 to TRBJ2-7; 7 nucleotides agree with TRBD1. The CDR3 runs to 14 residues. Germline V gene data show CDR1 as KGHSH and CDR2 as LQKENI. The junction had 7 bases not matched to a gene; V was cut back by 2 bases and J by 6 bases. In nucleotides, the CDR3 is TGTGCCAGCTCACCATATGGGGCAGGGGGCGAGCAGTACGTC. This gives the protein CASSPYGAGGEQYV.

V is TRBV4-1 and J is TRBJ2-1; 9 positions match TRBD2. The CDR3 loop spans 18 amino acids. Trimming at V came to 4 bases and at J to 4 bases, leaving 14 bases not matched to a gene. CDR1 and CDR2 (germline): MGHRA, YSYEKL. The CDR3 here is CASSPVGSGRSPYNEQFF. CDR3 coding DNA: TGCGCCAGCAGCCCCGTCGGGAGCGGGAGGTCCCCATACAATGAGCAGTTCTTC.

This chain connects TRBV7-9 to TRBJ1-6; no firm D call. Germline CDR1 and CDR2: SEHNR and FQNEAQ (reference sequence). The germline V and J ends were trimmed by 2 bases and 0 bases, with 11 bases remaining between them. The CDR3 sequence is 17 residues long. CDR3 amino acids: CASSLFAFSSYNSPLHF. The DNA of the CDR3 is TGTGCCAGCAGCTTATTTGCTTTTAGCTCCTATAATTCACCCCTCCACTTT.

The chain is built from TRBV5-1 and TRBJ1-2; 9 bases line up with TRBD1. In germline, CDR1 is SGHRS, CDR2 YFSETQ. V lost 0 bases and J lost 6; bases outside the gene matches: 6. There are 15 residues in the CDR3. CDR3 sequence: CASSLVTGGSDGYTF. The DNA of the CDR3 is TGCGCCAGCAGCTTGGTAACAGGGGGCAGTGATGGCTACACCTTC.